Listed here are 32 T cell receptor beta chains from one sample, sequenced in a study of CD8 T cells in Susac syndrome. An input of about 0.5 to 1 ug of RNA was subjected to reverse transcription using random hexamers. TCRdb re-analysed the immunoSEQ multiplex PCR reads in MiXCR, keeping a single row per CDR3 protein. This sample yields some 170,000 distinct CDR3 sequences, of which over 85% are seen a single time; just over 0.13% belongs to the top ten. The sequenced sample consisted of CD4+ T cells from PBMCs. The receptors originated from a human donor in good health.

This sequence joins TRBV12-3 or TRBV12-4 and TRBJ2-7, with D tentatively TRBD1 (5 bases). The CDR3 covers 14 residues. The V end lost 5 bases, the J end lost 2 bases, and 13 bases lay between the germline ends. As DNA, the CDR3 is TGTGCCAGCAGTGCCTTTGGGGCAACCTACGAGCAGTACTTC. Protein: CASSAFGATYEQYF.

The CDR3, as DNA: TGTGCCAGCAGTCTCGGACAGAAGAATCAGCCCCAGCATTTT. Translating gives CASSLGQKNQPQHF. The chain uses TRBV6-5 and TRBJ1-5, with D perhaps matching TRBD1 (6 bases). Looked up from germline, CDR1 is MNHEY and CDR2 is SVGAGI. This CDR3 has 14 residues. V dropped 5 bases and J dropped 4 bases, with 12 bases sitting between them.

The rearrangement links TRBV19 to TRBJ2-2, with a weak D call TRBD1 (6 bases). Looked up from germline, CDR1 is LNHDA and CDR2 is SQIVND (reference sequence). V gave up 7 bases and J gave up 3 bases, with 9 bases separating them. The CDR3 has 13 amino acids. The CDR3 spells CASMNRDTGELFF. CDR3 DNA: TGTGCCAGTATGAACAGGGACACCGGGGAGCTGTTTTTT.

This sequence joins TRBV29-1 and TRBJ2-5, with 7 bases matching TRBD2. Germline loops: CDR1 SQVTM, CDR2 ANQGSEA. Trimming at V came to 4 bases and at J to 2 bases, leaving 1 base not matched to a gene. The CDR3 is 12 amino acids. The CDR3 nucleotides read TGCAGCGTTGCACTAGCGCAAGAGACCCAGTACTTC. It yields the protein CSVALAQETQYF. Based on the CDR3 plus reference TRBV29-1 and TRBJ2-5, the full variable domain is SAVISQKPSRDICQRGTSLTIQCQVDSQVTMMFWYRQQPGQSLTLIATANQGSEATYESGFVIDKFPISRPNLTFSTLTVSNMSPEDSSIYLCSVALAQETQYFGPGTRLLVL.

The rearrangement links TRBV6-5 to TRBJ1-2, with D unresolved. This CDR3 region has 15 residues. Trimming left V 3 bases short and J 2 bases short, with 13 bases between. The germline CDR1 and CDR2 sequences are MNHEY and SVGAGI. CDR3 amino acids: CASSYSYEENYGYTF. CDR3 coding DNA: TGTGCCAGCAGTTATTCGTACGAAGAGAACTATGGCTACACCTTC.

CDR3 residues: CASSLGITLGPPNTGELFF. The CDR3 DNA is TGTGCCAGCAGCTTAGGCATTACGCTGGGCCCACCCAACACCGGGGAGCTGTTTTTT. V gene TRBV7-2 combines with J gene TRBJ2-2; D is unclear. Germline CDR1 and CDR2: SGHTA and FQGNSA. V lost 1 base and J lost 2, with 20 bases in between. The length of the CDR3 is 19 residues.

The chain employs TRBV27 and TRBJ1-2, with no clear D. Germline CDR1 and CDR2: MNHEY and SMNVEV (reference sequence). CDR3 length equals 14 residues. Trimming took 6 bases from V and 0 from J, leaving 11 bases between them. The CDR3 spells CASRGLIANYGYTF. The DNA of the CDR3 is TGTGCCAGCAGGGGCCTCATAGCTAACTATGGCTACACCTTC.

The chain uses TRBV2 and TRBJ2-3, with 13 positions matching TRBD2. Trimming took 10 bases from V and 5 from J; bases not matched to a gene: 9. CDR3 length: 15 residues. From germline, CDR1 is SNHLY and CDR2 FYNNEI. The CDR3 region is CATGLAGATGDTQYF. The CDR3 bases are TGTGCCACTGGACTAGCGGGGGCGACGGGAGATACGCAGTATTTT.

The V and J genes are TRBV3-1 and TRBJ1-2; no reliable D call. The CDR3 is 13 residues long. Trimming took off 0 bases at V and 5 bases at J, with 7 bases between the two ends. Germline-derived CDR1 and CDR2 are LGHDT and YNNKEL (reference sequence). Here the CDR3 reads CASSQDSVYGYTF. The CDR3 DNA is TGTGCCAGCAGCCAAGATTCGGTATATGGCTACACCTTC.

CDR3 sequence: CASSAGQLYEQYF. The CDR3 coding sequence is TGTGCCAGCTCAGCCGGACAACTCTACGAGCAGTACTTC. The chain links TRBV6-6 to TRBJ2-7; D perhaps matches TRBD1 (5 bases). Trimming cost V 8 bases and J 3 bases, with 14 bases left between them. CDR1 is MNHNY and CDR2 is SVGAGI in the germline V gene (reference sequence). CDR3 size: 13 residues.

In DNA form, the CDR3 reads TGTGCCAGCAGCTTGGCTGGCGGGGATCGAGGGAACGAGCAGTACTTC. Amino acid sequence: CASSLAGGDRGNEQYF. The chain links TRBV5-4 to TRBJ2-7; D perhaps matches TRBD2 (6 bases). The CDR3 runs 16 residues. With 0 bases removed from V and 5 bases from J, the gap between germline ends came to 18 bases. Germline-derived CDR1 and CDR2 are SGHNT and YYREEE (reference sequence).

The chain joins TRBV19 to TRBJ1-2; D is unresolved. CDR3 length: 15 residues. Trimming removed 3 bases at V and 4 bases at J, with 15 bases between. Germline V CDR1 and CDR2: LNHDA, SQIVND (reference sequence). CDR3 region: CASSIDGRIGYGYTF. The DNA of the CDR3 is TGTGCCAGTAGTATCGACGGCAGAATCGGCTATGGCTACACCTTC.

The chain joins TRBV6-5 to TRBJ2-6; a weak D match, TRBD2 (6 bases). The CDR3 spans 16 residues. Looked up from germline, CDR1 is MNHEY and CDR2 is SVGAGI. V was trimmed by 3 bases and J by 4 bases, leaving 13 bases between them. The CDR3 DNA reads TGTGCCAGCAGTTATGATGGGGGGACCGGGGCCAACGTCCTGACTTTC. It specifies CASSYDGGTGANVLTF.

This clonotype was seen a single time. V usage is TRBV29-1 and J usage is TRBJ2-5, with D possibly being TRBD1 (5 bases). CDR1 SQVTM and CDR2 ANQGSEA come from the germline V gene. Trimming cost V 6 bases and J 1 base, with 9 bases left between them. The CDR3 has 12 amino acids. The CDR3 coding sequence is TGCAGCGTAAGACAGCTCCAAGAGACCCAGTACTTC. Amino acids: CSVRQLQETQYF. Full variable domain (rest looked up from reference TRBV29-1 and TRBJ2-5): SAVISQKPSRDICQRGTSLTIQCQVDSQVTMMFWYRQQPGQSLTLIATANQGSEATYESGFVIDKFPISRPNLTFSTLTVSNMSPEDSSIYLCSVRQLQETQYFGPGTRLLVL.

This chain links TRBV6-1 with TRBJ1-3, with D tentatively TRBD1 (6 bases). Germline lookup yields CDR1 MNHNS and CDR2 SASEGT. This CDR3 is 14 amino acids long. V gave up 4 bases and J gave up 4 bases, with 11 bases separating them. CDR3 in amino acids: CASSVDRIGNTIYF. CDR3 in DNA: TGTGCCAGCAGTGTTGACAGGATAGGAAACACCATATATTTT.

This chain links TRBV7-2 with TRBJ2-6; D ambiguous. The CDR3 covers 14 residues. The V end was cut by 7 bases, the J end by 0 bases, with 7 bases between. Germline V gives CDR1 SGHTA, CDR2 FQGNSA. CDR3 sequence reads: CASKPTSGANVLTF. The CDR3 DNA is TGTGCCAGCAAGCCCACCTCTGGGGCCAACGTCCTGACTTTC.

The V call is TRBV4-2, the J call TRBJ2-1, with 9 bases that match TRBD1. The germline CDR1 and CDR2 sequences are LGHNA and YNFKEQ. Trimming removed 3 bases from V and 4 bases from J; junction bases left unmatched: 7. The CDR3 extends over 16 amino acids. The DNA for the CDR3 is TGTGCCAGCAGCCAGGACCGGGACAGGGCTTACAATGAGCAGTTCTTC. Residues: CASSQDRDRAYNEQFF.

The gene calls are TRBV29-1 and TRBJ2-5; 7 bases map to TRBD1. V trimming: 3 bases; J trimming: 4 bases; junction bases outside the gene matches: 2. The CDR3 consists of 12 residues. The germline V gene encodes CDR1 SQVTM and CDR2 ANQGSEA. CDR3 DNA: TGCAGCGTTGAGGCAGGGGGAGAGACCCAGTACTTC. Protein sequence: CSVEAGGETQYF.

The V gene is TRBV3-1, the J gene TRBJ2-2; 7 nucleotides align to TRBD2. J lost 2 bases, V lost 4 bases, and 13 bases had no gene match. The CDR3 is 18 residues long. Germline CDR1 reads LGHDT; CDR2 reads YNNKEL (reference sequence). The chain's CDR3 is CASSPLLRPSGNTGELFF. The CDR3 DNA is TGTGCCAGCAGCCCCCTCCTGCGGCCTAGCGGCAACACCGGGGAGCTGTTTTTT.

V usage is TRBV20-1 and J usage is TRBJ1-5; a possible D gene is TRBD1 (5 bases). Trimming pared 4 bases from V and 1 base from J, leaving 14 bases between. CDR1 DFQATT and CDR2 SNEGSKA come from the germline V gene (reference sequence). The CDR3 is 15 amino acids. The CDR3 sequence: CSAIVGASSNQPQHF. The CDR3 nucleotides read TGCAGTGCTATTGTAGGGGCTTCGAGCAATCAGCCCCAGCATTTT.

This clonotype has a single count. The chain has TRBV18 and TRBJ1-2; possibly TRBD1 for D (6 bases). The CDR3 sequence is 14 residues long. Trimming pared 2 bases from V and 2 bases from J, leaving 9 bases between. CDR1 is KGHSH, CDR2 LQKENI, per germline. CDR3 sequence: CASSPGGQNYGYTF. CDR3 DNA: TGTGCCAGCTCACCAGGGGGCCAGAACTATGGCTACACCTTC.

In DNA form, the CDR3 reads TGTGCCAGCAGCCCAGGCCGGGACAGCTATGGCTACACCTTC. Translating it yields CASSPGRDSYGYTF. This chain joins TRBV3-1 and TRBJ1-2; TRBD1 matches at 7 bases. The CDR3 runs 14 residues. V dropped 4 bases and J dropped 4; count of bases not matched to a gene: 6. CDR1 and CDR2 from the germline V gene are LGHDT and YNNKEL (reference sequence).

This rearrangement joins TRBV6-2 or TRBV6-3 to TRBJ1-5; D possibly corresponds to TRBD1 (5 bases). Germline V gene lookup returns CDR1 MNHEY and CDR2 SVGEGT. CDR3 length equals 14 residues. Deletions cut 2 bases from V and 4 bases from J, with 9 bases between. CDR3 sequence (DNA): TGTGCCAGCAGTTACGGATCAGGGAATCAGCCCCAGCATTTT. This codes for CASSYGSGNQPQHF.

In its sample, this clonotype was seen once. V gene TRBV18 combines with J gene TRBJ1-4; 8 bases are shared with TRBD1. Germline V gene data show CDR1 as KGHSH and CDR2 as LQKENI. The CDR3 has 14 residues. V lost 6 bases and J lost 4; bases outside the gene matches: 4. CDR3 in amino acids: CASSQQGGNEKLFF. CDR3 bases: TGTGCCAGCTCTCAACAGGGGGGTAATGAAAAACTGTTTTTT.

V usage is TRBV10-3 and J usage is TRBJ1-1; weak D call: TRBD1 (5 bases). The CDR3 extends over 14 amino acids. CDR1 and CDR2 from the germline V gene are ENHRY and SYGVKD. Trimming shortened V by 2 bases and J by 10 bases, and 17 bases separated the two germline ends. Here the CDR3 reads CAISELGLARSAFF. The DNA of the CDR3 is TGTGCCATCAGTGAGCTGGGACTGGCTAGGTCAGCTTTCTTT.

V and J are TRBV3-1 and TRBJ1-6, with 9 bases that match TRBD1. The CDR3 spans 15 residues. J lost 7 bases, V lost 6 bases, and 7 bases had no gene match. Germline V CDR1 and CDR2: LGHDT, YNNKEL (reference sequence). The CDR3 loop reads CASRPRDRVNSPLHF. CDR3 bases: TGTGCCAGCAGACCCCGGGACAGGGTCAATTCACCCCTCCACTTT.

This chain connects TRBV18 to TRBJ1-1; TRBD1 agrees at 8 bases. Germline lookup yields CDR1 KGHSH and CDR2 LQKENI. Trimming cost V 1 base and J 0 bases; bases outside gene matches: 4. The CDR3 totals 16 residues. The CDR3, as DNA: TGTGCCAGCTCACCACTCCAGGGGGCGATGAACACTGAAGCTTTCTTT. Protein product: CASSPLQGAMNTEAFF.

J is TRBJ2-7 and V is TRBV2, with D perhaps TRBD1 or TRBD2 (5 bases each). V was shortened by 7 bases and J by 0 bases, with 13 bases between the two germline ends. Germline CDR1 is SNHLY and CDR2 is FYNNEI. The CDR3 length is 14 residues. Here the CDR3 reads CASTPAGTSYEQYF. The DNA for the CDR3 is TGTGCCAGCACCCCAGCCGGGACCTCCTACGAGCAGTACTTC.

The chain joins TRBV7-3 to TRBJ1-1, with 7 nucleotides matching TRBD1. The V gene's germline CDR1 is SGHTA and CDR2 FQGTGA. The V and J ends lost 5 bases and 3 bases, in that order; junction bases with no gene match: 9. This CDR3 region has 15 residues. CDR3 amino acids: CASSLPTGWDTEAFF. The CDR3, as DNA: TGTGCCAGCAGCCTCCCGACAGGGTGGGACACTGAAGCTTTCTTT.

This clonotype was observed a single time. The rearrangement uses TRBV2 and TRBJ1-4; D is possibly TRBD1 (5 bases). The V end was cut by 7 bases, the J end by 10 bases, with 19 bases between. Per the germline V gene, CDR1 is SNHLY and CDR2 is FYNNEI. The CDR3 extends over 14 amino acids. The CDR3 spells CASTTVSSGGKLFF. The CDR3 DNA reads TGTGCCAGCACAACAGTCTCTTCGGGGGGAAAACTGTTTTTT.

The V call is TRBV19, the J call TRBJ2-7; D might be TRBD1 or TRBD2, each matching 5 bases. The CDR3 has 12 residues. Germline V CDR1 and CDR2: LNHDA, SQIVND (reference sequence). The V end lost 3 bases, the J end lost 6 bases, and 9 bases lay between the germline ends. CDR3 in amino acids: CASSIPGTEQYF. CDR3 DNA: TGTGCCAGTAGTATCCCAGGGACCGAGCAGTACTTC.

V and J are TRBV12-3 or TRBV12-4 and TRBJ1-2; 7 nucleotides line up with TRBD1. The CDR3 is 13 amino acids. J lost 8 bases, V lost 1 base, and 4 bases had no gene match. The CDR3 DNA follows: TGTGCCAGCAGTTTAGAGGGGGCTAGCGGCTACACCTTC. This sequence encodes CASSLEGASGYTF.